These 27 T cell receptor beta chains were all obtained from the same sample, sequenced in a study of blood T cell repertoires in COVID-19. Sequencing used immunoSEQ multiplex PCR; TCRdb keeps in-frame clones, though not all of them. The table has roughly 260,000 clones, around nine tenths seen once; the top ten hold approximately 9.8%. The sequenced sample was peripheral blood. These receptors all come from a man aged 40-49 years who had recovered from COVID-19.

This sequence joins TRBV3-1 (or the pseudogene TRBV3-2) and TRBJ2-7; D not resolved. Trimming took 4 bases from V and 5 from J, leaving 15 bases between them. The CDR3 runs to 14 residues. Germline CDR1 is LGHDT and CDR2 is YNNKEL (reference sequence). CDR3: CASSPTLTVDEQYF. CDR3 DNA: TGTGCCAGCAGCCCCACCCTAACCGTTGACGAGCAGTACTTC.

The CDR3 loop is CASSSDRSSYNEQFF. CDR3 nucleotides: TGTGCCAGCAGCTCCGACAGAAGCTCCTACAATGAGCAGTTCTTC. V and J are TRBV11-2 and TRBJ2-1, with D possibly TRBD1 on 5 matching bases. The CDR3 runs to 15 residues. Trimming shortened V by 4 bases and J by 0 bases, and 10 bases separated the two germline ends. CDR1 and CDR2 from the germline V gene are SGHAT and FQNNGV.

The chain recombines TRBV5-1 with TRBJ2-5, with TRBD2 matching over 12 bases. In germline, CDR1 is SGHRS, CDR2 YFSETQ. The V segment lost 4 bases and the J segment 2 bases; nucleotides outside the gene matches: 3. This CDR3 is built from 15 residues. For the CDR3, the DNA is TGCGCCAGCAGCGGGACTAGCGGGCCGCAAGAGACCCAGTACTTC. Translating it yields CASSGTSGPQETQYF.

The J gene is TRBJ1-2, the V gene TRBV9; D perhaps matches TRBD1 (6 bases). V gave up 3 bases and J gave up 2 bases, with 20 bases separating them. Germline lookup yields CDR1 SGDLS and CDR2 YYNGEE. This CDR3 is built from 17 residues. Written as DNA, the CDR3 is TGTGCCAGCAGCGCCTCGGGACATCGCGACCCGAACTATGGCTACACCTTC. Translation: CASSASGHRDPNYGYTF.

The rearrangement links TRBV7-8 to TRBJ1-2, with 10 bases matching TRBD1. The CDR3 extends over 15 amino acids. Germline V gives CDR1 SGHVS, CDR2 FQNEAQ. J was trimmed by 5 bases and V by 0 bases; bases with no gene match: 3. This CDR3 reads CASSLASGQGYGYTF. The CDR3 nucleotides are TGTGCCAGCAGCTTAGCGTCGGGACAGGGGTATGGCTACACCTTC. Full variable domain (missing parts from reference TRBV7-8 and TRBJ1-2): GAGVSQSPRYKVAKRGQDVALRCDPISGHVSLFWYQQALGQGPEFLTYFQNEAQLDKSGLPSDRFFAERPEGSVSTLKIQRTQQEDSAVYLCASSLASGQGYGYTFGSGTRLTVV.

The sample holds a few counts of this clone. The CDR3 protein is CASSFSPNTEAFF. The CDR3 DNA follows: TGTGCCAGCAGTTTCTCCCCGAACACTGAAGCTTTCTTT. This rearrangement joins TRBV12-3 or TRBV12-4 to TRBJ1-1; D is undetermined. The germline V and J ends were trimmed by 3 bases and 1 base, with 6 bases remaining between them. The CDR3 is 13 amino acids.

In nucleotides, the CDR3 is TGTGCCAGCAGCCAAGAAATTCGGTTTAGCGGGAGAGATGAGCAGTTCTTC. This translates into CASSQEIRFSGRDEQFF. V usage is TRBV4-2 and J usage is TRBJ2-1; 9 bases agree with TRBD2. The J segment lost 8 bases and the V segment lost 0 bases, leaving 11 bases of the junction unmatched. This CDR3 is 17 amino acids long. The germline gives CDR1 LGHNA, CDR2 YNFKEQ.

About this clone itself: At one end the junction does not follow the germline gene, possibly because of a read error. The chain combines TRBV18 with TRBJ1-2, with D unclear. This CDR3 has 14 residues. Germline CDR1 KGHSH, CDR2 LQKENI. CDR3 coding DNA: TGTGCCAGCTCCCCACCTAGAGGGTTAATCGGCTACACCTTC. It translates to CASSPPRGLIGYTF.

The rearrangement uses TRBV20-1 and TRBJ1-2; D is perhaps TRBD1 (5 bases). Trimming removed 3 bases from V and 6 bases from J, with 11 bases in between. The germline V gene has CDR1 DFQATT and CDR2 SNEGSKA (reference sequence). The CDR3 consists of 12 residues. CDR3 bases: TGCAGTGCTAGTGGCAGGGCGGATGGCTACACCTTC. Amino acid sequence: CSASGRADGYTF.

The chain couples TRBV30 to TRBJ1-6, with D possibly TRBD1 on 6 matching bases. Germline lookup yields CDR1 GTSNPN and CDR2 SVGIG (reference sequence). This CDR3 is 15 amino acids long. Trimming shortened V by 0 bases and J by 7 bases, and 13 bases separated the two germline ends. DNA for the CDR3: TGTGCCTGGAGTGTACAGGGCCTTCCAAATTCACCCCTCCACTTT. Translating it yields CAWSVQGLPNSPLHF.

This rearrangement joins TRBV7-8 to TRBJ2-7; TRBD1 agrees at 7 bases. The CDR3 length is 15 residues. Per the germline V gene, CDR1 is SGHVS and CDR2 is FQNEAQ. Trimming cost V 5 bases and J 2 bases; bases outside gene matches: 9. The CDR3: CASSEGLRGTYEQYF. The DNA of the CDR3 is TGTGCCAGCAGCGAAGGACTCAGGGGGACCTACGAGCAGTACTTC.

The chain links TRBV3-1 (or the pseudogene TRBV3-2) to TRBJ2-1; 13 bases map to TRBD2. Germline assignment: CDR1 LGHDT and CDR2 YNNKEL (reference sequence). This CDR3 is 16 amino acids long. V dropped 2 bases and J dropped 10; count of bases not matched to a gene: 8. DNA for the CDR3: TGTGCCAGCAGCCAACTGGGACTAGCGGGGCCGGGGGAGCAGTTCTTC. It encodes CASSQLGLAGPGEQFF.

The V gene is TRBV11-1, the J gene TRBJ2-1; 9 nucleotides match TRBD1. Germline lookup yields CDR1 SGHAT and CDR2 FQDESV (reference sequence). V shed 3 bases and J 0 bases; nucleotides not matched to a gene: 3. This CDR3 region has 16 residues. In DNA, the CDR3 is TGTGCCAGCAGCTTTGGACAGGGGTTCTCCTACAATGAGCAGTTCTTC. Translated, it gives CASSFGQGFSYNEQFF. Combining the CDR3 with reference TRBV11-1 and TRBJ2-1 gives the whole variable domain EAEVAQSPRYKITEKSQAVAFWCDPISGHATLYWYRQILGQGPELLVQFQDESVVDDSQLPKDRFSAERLKGVDSTLKIQPAELGDSAMYLCASSFGQGFSYNEQFFGPGTRLTVL.

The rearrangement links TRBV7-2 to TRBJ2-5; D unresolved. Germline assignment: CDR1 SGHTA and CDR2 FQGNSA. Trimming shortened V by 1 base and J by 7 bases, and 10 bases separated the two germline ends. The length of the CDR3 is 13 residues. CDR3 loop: CASSLDQPGTQYF. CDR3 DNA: TGTGCCAGCAGCTTAGATCAACCCGGGACCCAGTACTTC.

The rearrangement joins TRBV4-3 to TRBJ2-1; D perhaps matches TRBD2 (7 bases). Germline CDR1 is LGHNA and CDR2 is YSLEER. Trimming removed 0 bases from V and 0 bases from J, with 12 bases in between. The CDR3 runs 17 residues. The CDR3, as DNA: TGCGCCAGCAGCCAAGACTCCGGGGGGCGCTCCTACAATGAGCAGTTCTTC. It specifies CASSQDSGGRSYNEQFF.

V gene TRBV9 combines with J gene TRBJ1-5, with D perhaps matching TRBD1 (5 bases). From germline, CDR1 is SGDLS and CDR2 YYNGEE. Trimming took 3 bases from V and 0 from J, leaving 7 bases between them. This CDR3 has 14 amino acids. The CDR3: CASSADTSNQPQHF. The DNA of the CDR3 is TGTGCCAGCAGCGCGGACACTAGCAATCAGCCCCAGCATTTT. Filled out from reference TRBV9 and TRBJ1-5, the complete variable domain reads DSGVTQTPKHLITATGQRVTLRCSPRSGDLSVYWYQQSLDQGLQFLIQYYNGEERAKGNILERFSAQQFPDLHSELNLSSLELGDSALYFCASSADTSNQPQHFGDGTRLSIL.

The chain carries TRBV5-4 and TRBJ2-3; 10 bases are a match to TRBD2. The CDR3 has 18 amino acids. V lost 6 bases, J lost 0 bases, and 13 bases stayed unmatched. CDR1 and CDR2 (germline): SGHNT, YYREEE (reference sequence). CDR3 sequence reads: CASTVGTSVFSSTDTQYF. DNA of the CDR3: TGTGCCAGCACGGTCGGGACTAGCGTATTCTCTAGCACAGATACGCAGTATTTT.

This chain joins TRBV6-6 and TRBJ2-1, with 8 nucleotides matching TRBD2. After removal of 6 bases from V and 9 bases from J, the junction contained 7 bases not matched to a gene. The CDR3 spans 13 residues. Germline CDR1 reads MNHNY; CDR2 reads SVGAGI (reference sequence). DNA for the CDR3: TGTGCCAGCAGCCCCCGGGAGGGCAGTGAGCAGTTCTTC. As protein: CASSPREGSEQFF.

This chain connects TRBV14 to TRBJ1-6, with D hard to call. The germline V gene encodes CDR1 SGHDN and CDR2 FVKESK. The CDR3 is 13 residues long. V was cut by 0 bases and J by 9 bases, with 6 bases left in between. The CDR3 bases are TGTGCCAGCAGCCAAGATCTCGGTTCACCCCTCCACTTT. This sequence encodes CASSQDLGSPLHF. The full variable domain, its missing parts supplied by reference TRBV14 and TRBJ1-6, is EAGVTQFPSHSVIEKGQTVTLRCDPISGHDNLYWYRRVMGKEIKFLLHFVKESKQDESGMPNNRFLAERTGGTYSTLKVQPAELEDSGVYFCASSQDLGSPLHFGNGTRLTVT.

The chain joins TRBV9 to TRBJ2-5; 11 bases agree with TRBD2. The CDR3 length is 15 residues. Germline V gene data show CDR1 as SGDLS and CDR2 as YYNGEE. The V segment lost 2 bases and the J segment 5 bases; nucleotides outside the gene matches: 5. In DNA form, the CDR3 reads TGTGCCAGCAGCGTCCTAGCGGGAGGTTCGGAGACCCAGTACTTC. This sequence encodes CASSVLAGGSETQYF. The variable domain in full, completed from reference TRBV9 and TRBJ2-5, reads DSGVTQTPKHLITATGQRVTLRCSPRSGDLSVYWYQQSLDQGLQFLIQYYNGEERAKGNILERFSAQQFPDLHSELNLSSLELGDSALYFCASSVLAGGSETQYFGPGTRLLVL.

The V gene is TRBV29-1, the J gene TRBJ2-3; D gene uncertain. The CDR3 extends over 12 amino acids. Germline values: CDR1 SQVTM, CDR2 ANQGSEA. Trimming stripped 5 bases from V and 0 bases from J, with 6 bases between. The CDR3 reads CSVLSSTDTQYF. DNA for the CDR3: TGCAGCGTTCTATCAAGCACAGATACGCAGTATTTT.

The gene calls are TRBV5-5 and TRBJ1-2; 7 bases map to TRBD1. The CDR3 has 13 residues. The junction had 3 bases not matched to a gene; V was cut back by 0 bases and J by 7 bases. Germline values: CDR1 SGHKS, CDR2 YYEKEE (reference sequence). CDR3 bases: TGTGCCAGCAGCTTGGGCAGGGGGATTGGCTACACCTTC. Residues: CASSLGRGIGYTF.

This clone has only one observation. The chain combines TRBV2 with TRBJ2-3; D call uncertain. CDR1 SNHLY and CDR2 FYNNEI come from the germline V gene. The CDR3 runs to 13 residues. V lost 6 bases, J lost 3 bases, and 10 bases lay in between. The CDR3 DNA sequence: TGTGCCAGCAGGACTCAAAGAACAGATACGCAGTATTTT. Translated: CASRTQRTDTQYF.

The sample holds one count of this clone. The CDR3 is CASSLDRDRGSYGYTF. CDR3 nucleotide sequence: TGTGCCAGCAGCTTGGATCGGGACAGGGGTAGTTATGGCTACACCTTC. This chain uses TRBV7-2 with TRBJ1-2; TRBD1 matches at 10 bases. The CDR3 is 16 amino acids. Germline V gene lookup returns CDR1 SGHTA and CDR2 FQGNSA. The ends lost 3 bases at V and 5 bases at J; junction bases unmatched: 9.

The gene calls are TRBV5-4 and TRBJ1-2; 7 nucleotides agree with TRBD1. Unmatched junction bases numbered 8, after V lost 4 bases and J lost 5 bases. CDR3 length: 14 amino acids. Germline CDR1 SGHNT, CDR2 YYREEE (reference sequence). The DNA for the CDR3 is TGTGCCAGCAGCCGCTTAGGGACAGATTATGGCTACACCTTC. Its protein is CASSRLGTDYGYTF.

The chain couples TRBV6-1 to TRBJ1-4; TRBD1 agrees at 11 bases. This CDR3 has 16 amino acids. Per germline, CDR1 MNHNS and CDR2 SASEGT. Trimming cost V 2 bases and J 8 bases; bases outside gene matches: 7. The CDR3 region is CASSEPGQGAQEKLFF. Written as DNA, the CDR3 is TGTGCCAGCAGTGAACCAGGACAGGGGGCACAGGAAAAACTGTTTTTT.

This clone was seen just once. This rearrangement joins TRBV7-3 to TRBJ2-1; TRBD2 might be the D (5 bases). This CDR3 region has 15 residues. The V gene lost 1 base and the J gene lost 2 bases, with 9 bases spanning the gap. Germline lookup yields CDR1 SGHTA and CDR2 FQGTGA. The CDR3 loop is CASSLMGVPYNEQFF. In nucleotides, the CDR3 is TGTGCCAGCAGCTTAATGGGAGTCCCCTACAATGAGCAGTTCTTC.